The next 5 T cell receptor beta chains were all read from a single sample in a study of graft-versus-host responses after intestinal transplantation. The antigens for these receptors are not known. Measured with immunoSEQ multiplex PCR; TCRdb has only the in-frame clones, and not every one. The table records under 130,000 clones, 80% to 95% of them present only once. Sample: unstimulated CD8+ T cells sorted from spleen or lymph node cells, taken before intestinal transplant. The source is a human donor who received an intestinal transplant.

CDR3 sequence reads: CASSSGVYGLHNQPQHF. The CDR3 DNA follows: TGTGCCAGCAGTTCTGGCGTATATGGACTCCACAATCAGCCCCAGCATTTT. The V call is TRBV27, the J call TRBJ1-5; D is unresolved. The CDR3 length is 17 residues. CDR1 is MNHEY, CDR2 SMNVEV, per germline (reference sequence). Between the trimmed V and J ends, which lost 4 bases and 3 bases, there was a span of 19 bases.

J is TRBJ1-2 and V is TRBV20-1; the D is unclear. CDR3 length: 11 residues. Germline-derived CDR1 and CDR2 are DFQATT and SNEGSKA (reference sequence). Trimming took off 3 bases at V and 3 bases at J, with 5 bases between the two ends. The CDR3 loop is CSARPDYGYTF. In DNA form, the CDR3 reads TGCAGTGCTAGGCCCGACTATGGCTACACCTTC.

In its sample, this clone was seen once. CDR3 sequence reads: CASSELRGSAYEQYF. The CDR3 nucleotides read TGCGCCAGCAGTGAATTGCGGGGATCAGCCTACGAGCAGTACTTC. The rearrangement uses TRBV10-2 and TRBJ2-7; weak D call: TRBD2 (6 bases). V lost 3 bases to trimming and J lost 2 bases, with 14 bases between them. Germline CDR1 WSHSY, CDR2 SAAADI. The CDR3 covers 15 residues.

The J gene is TRBJ2-3, the V gene TRBV19; 9 bases line up with TRBD1. The J segment lost 1 base and the V segment lost 7 bases, leaving 6 bases of the junction unmatched. This CDR3 spans 15 amino acids. CDR1 and CDR2 from the germline V gene are LNHDA and SQIVND (reference sequence). The CDR3 loop reads CASMDRQGGTDTQYF. The DNA of the CDR3 is TGTGCCAGTATGGATAGACAGGGGGGCACAGATACGCAGTATTTT.

The V gene is TRBV27, the J gene TRBJ1-1; no clear D. The V end lost 6 bases, the J end lost 1 base, and 12 bases lay between the germline ends. Germline assignment: CDR1 MNHEY and CDR2 SMNVEV (reference sequence). The CDR3 has 14 residues. CDR3 amino acids: CASRLEVENTEAFF. The CDR3 DNA reads as TGTGCCAGCAGACTCGAGGTAGAGAACACTGAAGCTTTCTTT.